This TCR beta chain was identified during a study of blood T cell repertoires in COVID-19. About the research overall: The study drew acute and convalescent COVID-19 samples from the United States, Italy and Spain. The analysed material was cDNA or gDNA that came from T cells, B-cell-depleted T cells, or PBMCs.

CDR3 length: 13 amino acids. The V gene's germline CDR1 is SEHNR and CDR2 FQNEAQ (reference sequence). The V and J ends lost 5 bases and 8 bases, in that order; junction bases with no gene match: 6. Authors' methods: How many nucleated cells were present was estimated from reference gene primer amplification. Method: immunoSEQ multiplex PCR; TCRdb's copy keeps in-frame clones and lacks some. That table supplies the V and J calls and clone size; D and trimming were determined from the DNA. In the table there are about 670,000 clones, 90% of which are singletons. This sequence was found in a woman aged 18-35 years with acute or convalescent COVID-19. The chain combines TRBV7-9 with TRBJ1-2, with 9 bases identical to TRBD1. The sequencing input was peripheral blood. CDR3 amino acids: CASSPDRGSGYTF. CDR3 coding DNA: TGTGCCAGCAGCCCGGACAGGGGCAGCGGCTACACCTTC.